Listed below are T cell receptor beta chains from one sample, sequenced in a study of neurological immune-mediated disorders. TCRdb redid the calling of the 5' RACE reads with MiXCR, one entry per CDR3 protein. Altogether roughly 74,000 distinct CDR3 sequences are present, around 5.2% being singletons, with the ten largest covering 6.5% to 9%. Material for sequencing was PBMCs. The origin of the receptors is a man between 18 and 29 years old with multiple sclerosis. Both conserved end residues are trimmed from each CDR3.

V gene,CDR3 length,J gene,CDR3 protein
TRBV7-2,12,TRBJ1-6,ASSLGHEYSPLH
TRBV11-3,13,TRBJ2-7,ASSSRLAEPYEQY
TRBV5-6,15,TRBJ2-5,ASSPGRRLWSEETQY
TRBV20-1,12,TRBJ2-7,SARETGLNYEQY
TRBV7-9,15,TRBJ1-1,ASSHKRDGSWDTEAF
TRBV29-1,9,TRBJ1-3,SVDVGNTIY
TRBV20-1,14,TRBJ2-7,SARDLRTSLSYEQY
TRBV28,12,TRBJ2-2,ASRATSNTGELF
TRBV5-1,13,TRBJ1-2,ASSLVDRGGVGYT
TRBV28,9,TRBJ2-3,ASRLTDTQY
TRBV12-3/TRBV12-4,12,TRBJ2-5,ASSLGTLQETQY
TRBV5-5,10,TRBJ2-1,ASTASVDEHF
TRBV30,11,TRBJ2-1,AWTAGGYNEQF
TRBV5-1,13,TRBJ2-1,ASSESGRSYNEQF
TRBV5-1,11,TRBJ2-7,ASSRNTGSEQY
TRBV7-2,11,TRBJ2-5,ATSSIYQETQY
TRBV7-9,12,TRBJ1-1,ASSLASQNTEAF
TRBV21-1,16,TRBJ2-3,ASNLPQGTGERTDTQY
TRBV5-1,13,TRBJ1-5,ASSSEGDSNQPQH
TRBV29-1,11,TRBJ1-3,SVELISGNTIY
TRBV9,13,TRBJ1-2,ASSVGQGGDIGYT
TRBV7-3,11,TRBJ2-7,ASSLAGGVEQY
TRBV20-1,14,TRBJ2-2,SALDPDAGVTGELF
TRBV7-8,14,TRBJ1-2,ASSFGRTPTNYGYT
TRBV20-1,11,TRBJ1-2,SATLGGNYGYT
TRBV20-1,13,TRBJ1-5,SAQYRGSGNQPQN
TRBV12-3/TRBV12-4,14,TRBJ2-1,ASSFGVAGESNEQF
TRBV5-1,13,TRBJ2-3,ASSLVGARTDTQY
TRBV12-5,12,TRBJ1-2,ASGLGTTNYGYT
TRBV7-2,11,TRBJ1-6,ASSPGRVGPFH
TRBV7-3,11,TRBJ1-1,ASSLKSGTEAF
TRBV7-6,12,TRBJ1-1,ASSSQGGRTEAF
TRBV5-6,8,TRBJ1-2,ASSFRSYT
TRBV7-2,10,TRBJ2-7,ASSQSSYEQY
TRBV20-1,12,TRBJ2-1,SARSVTGNGEQF
TRBV7-9,15,TRBJ1-2,ASSHTKGRRPNYGYT
TRBV7-6,14,TRBJ2-1,ASSPDILSSYNEQF
TRBV12-3/TRBV12-4,9,TRBJ1-1,ASSFSPEAF
TRBV11-2,11,TRBJ2-7,ASRPIAGYEQY
TRBV3-1,14,TRBJ1-5,ASSQDVGTGNQPQH
TRBV5-1,15,TRBJ1-5,ASTPDEGMWSNQPQH
TRBV7-2,12,TRBJ2-1,ASSVPGLAYEQF
TRBV5-6,12,TRBJ2-7,ASSLVQTRDEQY
TRBV20-1,12,TRBJ2-1,SAEAGQGTDEQF
TRBV12-3/TRBV12-4,19,TRBJ1-2,ASSLGSLWETERPNNYGYT
TRBV5-1,13,TRBJ2-7,ASSLGGTDPYEQY
TRBV15,13,TRBJ2-1,ATSSGRRGYNEQF
TRBV7-2,15,TRBJ2-5,ASSPGLAGVVKETQY
TRBV5-6,12,TRBJ2-2,ASSLPSNTGELF
TRBV7-2,10,TRBJ2-5,ASSSVRETQY
TRBV24-1,11,TRBJ1-5,ATSEGLEQPQN
TRBV7-3,11,TRBJ2-1,ASSRDRDNEQF
TRBV20-1,11,TRBJ1-6,SAIPRNNSPLH
TRBV28,13,TRBJ2-7,ASSQGPGAPLEQY
TRBV16,11,TRBJ1-2,ASSHSGTEGYT
TRBV12-3/TRBV12-4,13,TRBJ2-7,ASSTRGILRYEQY
TRBV7-3,11,TRBJ2-2,ASSLKSAGELF